This TCR beta chain was identified in a study of cytomegalovirus exposure and HLA in healthy donors. At the level of the study: Earlier work reported roughly 120 million unique TCR beta sequences from 170 million or so T cells. Among fewer than 500 genotyped donors, around 82% fell in the Caucasian-associated ancestry cluster.

V lost 6 bases and J lost 6; bases outside the gene matches: 11. Germline lookup yields CDR1 MNHEY and CDR2 SMNVEV (reference sequence). The CDR3 consists of 14 residues. This clone was recorded only once. The target antigen is unknown. Study outcomes and limitations: In a later analysis, at a false discovery rate of 0.05, approximately 16,000 TCR beta sequences matched HLA alleles. Data from an earlier analysis indicated that most TCR beta V segments were productive either about 87% or about 30% of the time.

Primers: 60 Vbeta forward and 13 Jbeta reverse. Generated by immunoSEQ multiplex PCR, the TCRdb table keeps only in-frame clones and is missing some. The sample holds 130,000 or so clones, just under 85% seen once. The specimen was PBMCs. This TCR was recovered from a woman between 40 and 55 years old in good health and CMV-seronegative. This chain links TRBV27 with TRBJ2-7, with TRBD1 matching over 7 bases. The chain's CDR3 is CASRGGQAYREQYF. CDR3 DNA: TGTGCCAGCAGGGGTGGACAGGCTTATCGCGAGCAGTACTTC.